This T cell receptor beta chain was recorded in a study of beta chain features in type 1 diabetes. This clone appeared a few times. Expressed TCRB transcripts were sequenced because the isolated RNA had all been reverse transcribed beforehand. TCRdb keeps only in-frame clones here, not all; method: immunoSEQ multiplex PCR. The table has 300,000 to 400,000 clones, roughly 12% seen once. The CDR3 contains 14 residues. Germline CDR1 is LGHNA and CDR2 is YNFKEQ. The germline V and J ends were trimmed by 2 bases and 1 base, with 8 bases remaining between them. Specimen: naive CD4+ T cells from blood. The chain joins TRBV4-2 to TRBJ1-1, with D perhaps TRBD1 (5 bases). This TCR was sampled from a man between 18 and 35 years old in good health. CDR3 sequence reads: CASSQTGQNTEAFF. The CDR3 DNA is TGTGCCAGCAGCCAAACCGGACAGAACACTGAAGCTTTCTTT.